The clone carrying this T cell receptor beta chain was picked up one time. Trimming removed 2 bases from V and 4 bases from J, with 17 bases in between. The CDR3 is 16 amino acids. Germline CDR1 reads SGHAT; CDR2 reads FQNNGV. TCRdb's table, derived via immunoSEQ multiplex PCR, lists solely in-frame clones and lacks some. The data hold around 200,000 clones, with approximately 85% observed a single time. This specimen comes from a study of blood T cell repertoires in COVID-19. The sequenced material came from peripheral blood. This TCR derives from a woman older than 75 with acute or convalescent COVID-19. The chain uses TRBV11-2 and TRBJ1-2; D ambiguous. CDR3 amino acids: CASSLRAGIQFYGYTF. The CDR3 DNA is TGTGCCAGCAGCTTAAGAGCGGGGATACAGTTCTATGGCTACACCTTC.